Listed here are 19 T cell receptor beta chains from one sample, sequenced in a study of CD8+ T cells in alopecia areata. Following RNA extraction, reverse transcription yielded cDNA that acted as the sequencing template. Here immunoSEQ multiplex PCR was the method, and the copy in TCRdb shows in-frame clones only, minus some. The data hold under 300,000 clones, with under 80% observed a single time. The source material was CD4+ T cells sorted from blood, sampled at week 0. Receptor source: a human donor with alopecia areata.

This clone has more than one count but fewer than ten. The chain combines TRBV5-1 with TRBJ2-5; D may be TRBD2 (6 bases). The ends were cut back, 4 bases at V and 4 bases at J, with 14 bases in the middle. This CDR3 spans 14 amino acids. The germline V gene has CDR1 SGHRS and CDR2 YFSETQ. CDR3 loop: CASSPEGRGETQYF. CDR3 bases: TGCGCCAGCAGCCCGGAGGGTCGGGGAGAGACCCAGTACTTC.

The J gene is TRBJ2-5, the V gene TRBV5-1; 7 positions agree with TRBD1. Germline-derived CDR1 and CDR2 are SGHRS and YFSETQ. CDR3 length: 12 amino acids. V shed 5 bases, J shed 5 bases, and the junction held 3 bases outside the gene matches. In nucleotides, the CDR3 is TGCGCCAGCAGGACAGGGACGGAGACCCAGTACTTC. The encoded protein is CASRTGTETQYF.

The chain joins TRBV6-5 to TRBJ1-2, with D uncertain. Looked up from germline, CDR1 is MNHEY and CDR2 is SVGAGI. The CDR3 runs 11 residues. V lost 6 bases to trimming and J lost 4 bases, with 6 bases between them. CDR3 sequence: CASRAGYGYTF. The CDR3 DNA is TGTGCCAGCAGAGCAGGCTATGGCTACACCTTC.

The chain employs TRBV29-1 and TRBJ1-2; D is uncertain. The V end was cut by 0 bases, the J end by 8 bases, with 10 bases between. Germline values: CDR1 SQVTM, CDR2 ANQGSEA. This CDR3 is built from 12 residues. The CDR3 region is CSVEEHVTGYTF. The CDR3 DNA reads TGCAGCGTTGAAGAACACGTAACGGGCTACACCTTC. Together with reference TRBV29-1 and TRBJ1-2, the CDR3 gives the full variable domain: SAVISQKPSRDICQRGTSLTIQCQVDSQVTMMFWYRQQPGQSLTLIATANQGSEATYESGFVIDKFPISRPNLTFSTLTVSNMSPEDSSIYLCSVEEHVTGYTFGSGTRLTVV.

This clone was observed a handful of times. The same CDR3 arises from other DNA sequences in this sample as well. J is TRBJ2-5 and V is TRBV29-1; unclear D gene. Trimming took off 2 bases at V and 2 bases at J, with 6 bases between the two ends. This CDR3 spans 12 amino acids. Per germline, CDR1 SQVTM and CDR2 ANQGSEA. The CDR3 region has the DNA TGCAGCGTTGAACGCCAGCAAGAGACCCAGTACTTC. It yields the protein CSVERQQETQYF.

The rearrangement joins TRBV4-3 to TRBJ2-3; the D gene is possibly TRBD2 (5 bases). The CDR3 totals 13 residues. V lost 1 base and J 9 bases, leaving 11 bases between the germline ends. The V gene's germline CDR1 is LGHNA and CDR2 YSLEER. The CDR3 DNA sequence: TGCGCCAGCAGCCAAGGACTTGGAGGCACGCAGTATTTT. It codes for CASSQGLGGTQYF.

The rearrangement joins TRBV2 to TRBJ2-5; 15 nucleotides match TRBD2. The CDR3 length is 17 residues. J gave up 3 bases and V 6 bases, and 8 bases lay outside the gene matches. Looked up from germline, CDR1 is SNHLY and CDR2 is FYNNEI. The CDR3 bases are TGTGCCAGCAGCAACGGACTAGCGGGGGGGACTGAAGAGACCCAGTACTTC. This gives the protein CASSNGLAGGTEETQYF.

This clone was detected only a few times. This chain uses TRBV7-2 with TRBJ2-1, with 14 bases lining up with TRBD2. Germline V gene lookup returns CDR1 SGHTA and CDR2 FQGNSA. V lost 5 bases, J lost 9 bases, and 9 bases stayed unmatched. CDR3 length equals 16 residues. The DNA of the CDR3 is TGTGCCAGCAGCCGGAAAGGGACTAGCGGGAGTGGTGAGCAGTTCTTC. As protein: CASSRKGTSGSGEQFF.

The J gene is TRBJ2-5, the V gene TRBV5-4; TRBD2 agrees at 7 bases. V lost 4 bases and J lost 5; bases outside the gene matches: 11. The CDR3 length is 15 residues. The germline CDR1 and CDR2 sequences are SGHNT and YYREEE (reference sequence). CDR3 DNA sequence: TGTGCCAGCAGCCCTGGGTCTAGCGGTCGGGAGACCCAGTACTTC. Its protein is CASSPGSSGRETQYF. The variable domain in full, completed from reference TRBV5-4 and TRBJ2-5, reads ETGVTQSPTHLIKTRGQQVTLRCSSQSGHNTVSWYQQALGQGPQFIFQYYREEENGRGNFPPRFSGLQFPNYSSELNVNALELDDSALYLCASSPGSSGRETQYFGPGTRLLVL.

The sample holds a few counts of this clone. This chain uses TRBV6-5 with TRBJ2-4; D is perhaps TRBD1 or TRBD2 (5 bases each). Germline CDR1 is MNHEY and CDR2 is SVGAGI. The CDR3 loop spans 12 amino acids. This CDR3 is CSAGGAKNIQYF. The CDR3 DNA reads as TGTTCCGCTGGGGGAGCCAAAAACATTCAGTACTTC.

V is TRBV5-1 and J is TRBJ2-7; 9 nucleotides match TRBD2. This CDR3 is built from 15 residues. J gave up 0 bases and V 4 bases, and 5 bases lay outside the gene matches. The germline CDR1 and CDR2 sequences are SGHRS and YFSETQ. The CDR3 is CASSMGLASSYEQYF. As DNA, the CDR3 is TGCGCCAGCAGCATGGGACTAGCAAGCTCCTACGAGCAGTACTTC.

This chain connects TRBV29-1 to TRBJ1-5, with 7 bases aligning to TRBD1. With V trimmed by 6 bases and J by 6 bases, 8 bases remained unmatched. This CDR3 comprises 13 residues. Looked up from germline, CDR1 is SQVTM and CDR2 is ANQGSEA. CDR3 sequence reads: CSVIGQAGQPQHF. CDR3 sequence (DNA): TGCAGCGTAATCGGACAGGCTGGTCAGCCCCAGCATTTT.

The rearrangement uses TRBV29-1 and TRBJ1-2; 7 bases are a match to TRBD1. Germline V CDR1 and CDR2: SQVTM, ANQGSEA. The CDR3 covers 12 residues. V dropped 5 bases and J dropped 4; count of bases not matched to a gene: 4. CDR3 sequence: CSVRDSPYGYTF. Here the CDR3 DNA reads TGCAGCGTTAGGGACAGCCCCTATGGCTACACCTTC.

The chain links TRBV6-6 to TRBJ1-2, with a possible D match to TRBD1 (5 bases). Germline V CDR1 and CDR2: MNHNY, SVGAGI (reference sequence). This CDR3 contains 14 residues. V was trimmed by 4 bases and J by 2 bases, leaving 11 bases between them. For the CDR3, the DNA is TGTGCCAGCAGTTCCATGGGACGGAACTATGGCTACACCTTC. Protein: CASSSMGRNYGYTF.

V is TRBV4-2 and J is TRBJ1-6, with TRBD1 as a possible D gene (5 bases). CDR3 size: 15 residues. Germline CDR1 is LGHNA and CDR2 is YNFKEQ. V lost 0 bases, J lost 7 bases, and 10 bases lay in between. CDR3 bases: TGTGCCAGCAGCCAAGACGGGACGGGGAATTCACCCCTCCACTTT. It yields the protein CASSQDGTGNSPLHF.

V and J are TRBV30 and TRBJ2-1; D uncertain. This CDR3 spans 13 amino acids. The V gene's germline CDR1 is GTSNPN and CDR2 SVGIG (reference sequence). The ends were cut back, 0 bases at V and 6 bases at J, with 9 bases in the middle. The CDR3 here is CAWSVNRINEQFF. CDR3 nucleotides: TGTGCCTGGAGTGTTAATCGTATCAATGAGCAGTTCTTC. Full variable domain (outside the CDR3, taken from reference TRBV30 and TRBJ2-1): SQTIHQWPATLVQPVGSPLSLECTVEGTSNPNLYWYRQAAGRGLQLLFYSVGIGQISSEVPQNLSASRPQDRQFILSSKKLLLSDSGFYLCAWSVNRINEQFFGPGTRLTVL.

This chain joins TRBV7-2 and TRBJ2-7; 7 bases fit TRBD1. In germline, CDR1 is SGHTA, CDR2 FQGNSA. The CDR3 has 14 amino acids. The trim removed 0 bases at V and 6 bases at J, leaving 5 bases unmatched. Here the CDR3 DNA reads TGTGCCAGCAGCTTAGCCGGGACAGCGCGCGAGCAGTACTTC. Residues: CASSLAGTAREQYF.

This clone has a handful of counts. The rearrangement uses TRBV5-1 and TRBJ2-5; 8 bases map to TRBD2. Germline-derived CDR1 and CDR2 are SGHRS and YFSETQ. The length of the CDR3 is 15 residues. With V trimmed by 0 bases and J by 4 bases, 5 bases remained unmatched. The DNA of the CDR3 is TGCGCCAGCAGCTTGGGACTAGCGAGTAGAGAGACCCAGTACTTC. It is translated as CASSLGLASRETQYF.

The V gene is TRBV7-2, the J gene TRBJ2-7; D call uncertain. Germline CDR1 reads SGHTA; CDR2 reads FQGNSA. V lost 3 bases to trimming and J lost 5 bases, with 5 bases between them. The CDR3 covers 11 residues. The CDR3 protein is CASSFYHEQYF. In DNA, the CDR3 is TGTGCCAGCAGCTTCTATCACGAGCAGTACTTC. The full variable domain, completed using reference TRBV7-2 and TRBJ2-7, is GAGVSQSPSNKVTEKGKDVELRCDPISGHTALYWYRQSLGQGLEFLIYFQGNSAPDKSGLPSDRFSAERTGGSVSTLTIQRTQQEDSAVYLCASSFYHEQYFGPGTRLTVT.